The 30 T cell receptor beta chains given below trace back to one sample, sequenced in a study of T cell repertoires in cytomegalovirus infection (dated by TCRdb to about 2019). Their cognate antigens are unknown. The treatment or condition tag for this specimen amounts to: in vitro stimulation with specific CMV peptide epitopes to enrich CMV-specific T cells. Instrument on record: Illumina HiSeq 1500. In-frame beta chains were kept once TCRdb had trimmed the public reads at Q25 with fastp and called clones with MiXCR. Rows merge per CDR3 protein into single entries with the most common DNA and genes. The sample table contains some 940,000 distinct CDR3 sequences; only one count was recorded for roughly 30% of them. The ten largest clones represent 10% to 15% of the sample. The sequenced sample was cultured CD8+ T cells from PBMCs, obtained from culture after CMV antigen stimulation. The receptors were gathered from a human donor in good health (CMV status not recorded). Some clones in this sample may be carry-over from other donors' samples.

This clonotype was counted only a few times. V gene TRBV4-1 combines with J gene TRBJ1-5; D ambiguous. The CDR3 has 16 amino acids. Trimming shortened V by 1 base and J by 1 base, and 11 bases separated the two germline ends. Germline V lookup: CDR1 MGHRA, CDR2 YSYEKL. CDR3 in amino acids: CASSQVSAGSNQPQHF. The CDR3, as DNA: TGCGCCAGCAGCCAAGTATCCGCGGGGAGCAATCAGCCCCAGCATTTT.

This clonotype turned up a few times. This rearrangement joins TRBV20-1 to TRBJ2-3, with D unclear. This CDR3 is built from 13 residues. The V gene lost 3 bases and the J gene lost 0 bases, with 7 bases spanning the gap. Germline V CDR1 and CDR2: DFQATT, SNEGSKA (reference sequence). The CDR3: CSASVTSTDTQYF. As DNA, the CDR3 is TGCAGTGCTAGCGTTACTAGCACAGATACGCAGTATTTT.

This clonotype was observed a few times. The chain links TRBV5-4 to TRBJ2-7; 8 bases align to TRBD1. Losses at the gene ends were 0 bases for V and 2 bases for J; bases not matched to a gene: 4. This CDR3 is 15 amino acids long. In germline, CDR1 is SGHNT, CDR2 YYREEE (reference sequence). CDR3 protein: CASSLGTGPTYEQYF. The CDR3, as DNA: TGTGCCAGCAGCTTGGGGACAGGGCCCACCTACGAGCAGTACTTC. Based on the CDR3 plus reference TRBV5-4 and TRBJ2-7, the full variable domain is ETGVTQSPTHLIKTRGQQVTLRCSSQSGHNTVSWYQQALGQGPQFIFQYYREEENGRGNFPPRFSGLQFPNYSSELNVNALELDDSALYLCASSLGTGPTYEQYFGPGTRLTVT.

This clonotype was counted a few times. This rearrangement joins TRBV7-9 to TRBJ2-1; D gene unclear. Per the germline V gene, CDR1 is SEHNR and CDR2 is FQNEAQ (reference sequence). The CDR3 runs to 14 residues. V lost 5 bases to trimming and J lost 7 bases, with 15 bases between them. CDR3 sequence (DNA): TGTGCCAGCAGCCTCCTCCCAAAAACGAATGAGCAGTTCTTC. Its translation is CASSLLPKTNEQFF.

The rearrangement joins TRBV10-2 to TRBJ1-2, with a tentative D call TRBD1 (6 bases). Germline values: CDR1 WSHSY, CDR2 SAAADI. The V end was cut by 5 bases, the J end by 7 bases, with 14 bases between. This CDR3 has 13 amino acids. The CDR3 DNA is TGCGCCAGCAGTATGGGGGGGCGCTCTGGCTACACCTTC. It specifies CASSMGGRSGYTF.

Comment on this clonotype: A read error may account for a junction end that differs from germline. The V call is TRBV6-2 or TRBV6-3, the J call TRBJ2-5; the D gene is possibly TRBD2 (6 bases). This CDR3 has 18 residues. Germline V gene data show CDR1 as MNHEY and CDR2 as SVGEGT. Written as DNA, the CDR3 is TGTGCCAGCAGTTACCGGTGGAGGGACCTCCAAATCGAGGAGACCCAGTACTTT. Protein: CASSYRWRDLQIEETQYF.

This clonotype came up a few times. V usage is TRBV5-6 and J usage is TRBJ2-7; 7 bases align to TRBD1. The CDR3 consists of 14 residues. Germline trimming cut 3 bases from V and 4 bases from J; bases unmatched to any gene: 7. Germline CDR1 reads SGHDT; CDR2 reads YYEEEE. This CDR3 is CASSSIYRGYEQYF. The DNA for the CDR3 is TGTGCCAGCAGCTCGATTTACAGGGGTTACGAGCAGTACTTC.

This clonotype showed up just a few times. Written as DNA, the CDR3 is TGTGCCAGCAGTTTAGGGCAGGGCTACGGTTCACCCCTCCACTTT. Its translation: CASSLGQGYGSPLHF. The rearrangement uses TRBV27 and TRBJ1-6; weak D call: TRBD1 (5 bases). Per the germline V gene, CDR1 is MNHEY and CDR2 is SMNVEV (reference sequence). The CDR3 length is 15 residues. Trimming removed 2 bases from V and 9 bases from J, with 14 bases in between.

In its sample, this clonotype was seen many times. The J gene is TRBJ2-1, the V gene TRBV12-3 or TRBV12-4; tentative D call: TRBD1 (6 bases). Between the trimmed V and J ends, which lost 7 bases and 4 bases, there was a span of 17 bases. This CDR3 has 15 amino acids. The CDR3 spells CASTQGFSIYNEQFF. The CDR3 DNA reads as TGTGCCAGCACCCAGGGGTTCTCAATTTACAATGAGCAGTTCTTC.

The gene calls are TRBV19 and TRBJ2-1, with D maybe TRBD1 (6 bases). The V end was cut by 2 bases, the J end by 4 bases, with 15 bases between. Germline CDR1 is LNHDA and CDR2 is SQIVND (reference sequence). The CDR3 consists of 16 residues. The CDR3: CASSIKPGTLYNEQFF. The CDR3 nucleotides read TGTGCCAGTAGTATAAAACCCGGGACACTTTACAATGAGCAGTTCTTC.

V and J are TRBV27 and TRBJ1-5, with D perhaps TRBD1 (6 bases). V was clipped by 3 bases and J by 6 bases, with 12 bases between them. The length of the CDR3 is 14 residues. CDR1 is MNHEY, CDR2 SMNVEV, per germline (reference sequence). The CDR3 sequence is CASSLGGAAQPQHF. As DNA, the CDR3 is TGTGCCAGCAGTTTGGGGGGGGCGGCTCAGCCCCAGCATTTT.

In its sample, this clonotype was seen a few times. The rearrangement joins TRBV4-1 to TRBJ1-2; D is possibly TRBD1 (5 bases). Germline CDR1 is MGHRA and CDR2 is YSYEKL. CDR3 length: 17 residues. Trimming left V 5 bases short and J 1 base short, with 20 bases between. CDR3 DNA: TGCGCCAGCAGCTACACTGATGGGGCAGCTGATAACTATGGCTACACCTTC. This sequence encodes CASSYTDGAADNYGYTF.

This clonotype was found a few times. This may be a read error: a much more frequent sequence differs by one nucleotide. This chain links TRBV12-3 or TRBV12-4 with TRBJ2-3; TRBD2 matches at 12 bases. J lost 2 bases, V lost 4 bases, and 1 base had no gene match. The CDR3 length is 15 residues. The CDR3 region is CASSWTSGVTDTQYF. CDR3 DNA: TGTGCCAGCAGTTGGACTAGCGGGGTCACAGATACGCAGTATTTT.

The V and J genes are TRBV28 and TRBJ2-3; the D gene is possibly TRBD1 (6 bases). V dropped 5 bases and J dropped 1 base, with 13 bases sitting between them. This CDR3 has 15 amino acids. Germline values: CDR1 MDHEN, CDR2 SYDVKM. The DNA of the CDR3 is TGTGCCAGCAGTCCCGGACAGCTCCGCACAGATACGCAGTATTTT. Amino acid sequence: CASSPGQLRTDTQYF.

With regard to this clonotype: This may come from a read error, since a much larger clone is one base off. This sequence joins TRBV7-9 and TRBJ2-5, with 12 nucleotides matching TRBD2. The CDR3 spans 16 residues. V trimming: 5 bases; J trimming: 7 bases; junction bases outside the gene matches: 11. Germline values: CDR1 SEHNR, CDR2 FQNEAQ (reference sequence). CDR3 DNA sequence: TGTGCCAGCAGCCAGACTAGCGGGGGACCAAGATGGACCCAGTACTTC. Protein: CASSQTSGGPRWTQYF.

This clonotype was seen ten or more times. The chain carries TRBV28 and TRBJ2-5; 11 nucleotides align to TRBD2. V shed 5 bases and J 1 base; nucleotides not matched to a gene: 6. CDR3 size: 16 residues. CDR1 and CDR2 from the germline V gene are MDHEN and SYDVKM. The CDR3 is CASSGGTSGFQETQYF. CDR3 bases: TGTGCCAGCAGTGGGGGGACTAGCGGTTTCCAAGAGACCCAGTACTTC.

This clonotype was observed a handful of times. The chain is built from TRBV7-6 and TRBJ1-1; the D gene is possibly TRBD1 (5 bases). Between the trimmed V and J ends, which lost 5 bases and 10 bases, there was a span of 17 bases. The CDR3 runs 13 residues. Germline V lookup: CDR1 SGHVS, CDR2 FNYEAQ. The CDR3: CASSPPGTGGAFF. As DNA, the CDR3 is TGTGCCAGCAGCCCACCGGGGACGGGGGGAGCTTTCTTT.

J is TRBJ2-2 and V is TRBV6-1; TRBD2 aligns across 7 bases. The germline gives CDR1 MNHNS, CDR2 SASEGT. V was pared by 2 bases and J by 7 bases, with 10 bases of the junction left unmatched. This CDR3 contains 16 residues. The CDR3 here is CASSERGTTRGGELFF. CDR3 sequence (DNA): TGTGCCAGCAGTGAAAGAGGGACTACACGGGGCGGGGAGCTGTTTTTT.

A few counts support this clonotype. The rearrangement uses TRBV27 and TRBJ1-2, with D perhaps TRBD1 (6 bases). The CDR3 covers 15 residues. CDR1 and CDR2 (germline): MNHEY, SMNVEV (reference sequence). The V end lost 7 bases, the J end lost 9 bases, and 24 bases lay between the germline ends. The CDR3 spells CASTGRGGRLGRYTF. Here the CDR3 DNA reads TGTGCCAGCACCGGACGGGGGGGGCGCCTCGGGCGCTACACCTTC.

In this sample, this clonotype turned up many times. V is TRBV7-2 and J is TRBJ2-1; the match to TRBD2 covers 7 bases. The CDR3 loop spans 15 amino acids. Looked up from germline, CDR1 is SGHTA and CDR2 is FQGNSA. The J segment lost 8 bases and the V segment lost 5 bases, leaving 12 bases of the junction unmatched. The CDR3 region has the DNA TGTGCCAGCAGCGTAAAACCCCGGGGGAGGGATGAGCAGTTCTTC. Encoded protein: CASSVKPRGRDEQFF.

The table lists this clonotype with many counts. This sequence joins TRBV7-9 and TRBJ1-2; TRBD1 might be the D (6 bases). The CDR3 covers 14 residues. V was pared by 1 base and J by 4 bases, with 10 bases between. Germline V gives CDR1 SEHNR, CDR2 FQNEAQ (reference sequence). The CDR3 DNA reads as TGTGCCAGCAGCTTAGGAGAGACAGGCTATGGCTACACCTTC. Its translation: CASSLGETGYGYTF. The whole variable domain, filled in from reference TRBV7-9 and TRBJ1-2, reads DTGVSQNPRHKITKRGQNVTFRCDPISEHNRLYWYRQTLGQGPEFLTYFQNEAQLEKSRLLSDRFSAERPKGSFSTLEIQRTEQGDSAMYLCASSLGETGYGYTFGSGTRLTVV.

V usage is TRBV20-1 and J usage is TRBJ1-1, with 9 bases lining up with TRBD1. The CDR3 totals 15 residues. The J segment lost 3 bases and the V segment lost 5 bases, leaving 10 bases of the junction unmatched. Germline V gives CDR1 DFQATT, CDR2 SNEGSKA (reference sequence). The CDR3 region is CSARPVGQGYTEAFF. As DNA, the CDR3 is TGCAGTGCTCGACCAGTGGGACAGGGATACACTGAAGCTTTCTTT.

The chain couples TRBV7-9 to TRBJ2-1, with unresolved D. Germline V gene data show CDR1 as SEHNR and CDR2 as FQNEAQ (reference sequence). This CDR3 has 14 residues. The V end lost 7 bases, the J end lost 1 base, and 11 bases lay between the germline ends. The CDR3 protein is CASTPADSYNEQFF. The CDR3 nucleotides are TGTGCCAGCACCCCCGCTGATTCCTACAATGAGCAGTTCTTC.

Remarks on this clonotype: At one end, the junction sequence differs from germline, possibly due to a read error. The gene calls are TRBV7-7 and TRBJ2-1; tentatively, D is TRBD1 (5 bases). This CDR3 is 18 amino acids long. Germline V gene sequence: CDR1 SSHAT, CDR2 FNYEAQ (reference sequence). CDR3 in amino acids: CASSLGALLPGPPREQFF. In nucleotides, the CDR3 is TGTGCTAGCAGCTTAGGGGCGTTGTTACCGGGCCCTCCCAGGGAGCAGTTCTTC. Variable domain in full (rest from reference TRBV7-7 and TRBJ2-1): GAGVSQSPRYKVTKRGQDVTLRCDPISSHATLYWYQQALGQGPEFLTYFNYEAQPDKSGLPSDRFSAERPEGSISTLTIQRTEQRDSAMYRCASSLGALLPGPPREQFFGPGTRLTVL.

The chain carries TRBV19 and TRBJ1-5; tentatively, D is TRBD1 (5 bases). The CDR3 length is 13 residues. Trimming left V 6 bases short and J 4 bases short, with 10 bases between. CDR1 is LNHDA, CDR2 SQIVND, per germline (reference sequence). CDR3 nucleotides: TGTGCCAGTAGCCCGACAGAGAATCAGCCCCAGCATTTT. Translation: CASSPTENQPQHF. Full variable domain (rest looked up from reference TRBV19 and TRBJ1-5): DGGITQSPKYLFRKEGQNVTLSCEQNLNHDAMYWYRQDPGQGLRLIYYSQIVNDFQKGDIAEGYSVSREKKESFPLTVTSAQKNPTAFYLCASSPTENQPQHFGDGTRLSIL.

This clonotype occurred many times. V and J are TRBV7-8 and TRBJ1-1; a weak D match, TRBD1 (6 bases). Trimming left V 5 bases short and J 5 bases short, with 15 bases between. Germline CDR1 and CDR2: SGHVS and FQNEAQ. CDR3 size: 14 residues. CDR3 DNA sequence: TGTGCCAGCAGCCTAGAGGGGGGGGTGACTGAAGCTTTCTTT. It translates to CASSLEGGVTEAFF.

Remarks on this clonotype: This may come from a read error, since a much larger clone is one base off. The chain is built from TRBV12-3 or TRBV12-4 and TRBJ1-5, with 7 positions matching TRBD1. This CDR3 spans 13 amino acids. The CDR3 reads CVSRQGGAQPQHF. The CDR3 DNA reads TGTGTCAGCCGTCAGGGGGGAGCTCAGCCCCAGCATTTT.

The V and J genes are TRBV12-3 or TRBV12-4 and TRBJ2-7; D perhaps matches TRBD2 (6 bases). The CDR3 runs to 15 residues. V lost 1 base and J lost 0, with 10 bases in between. CDR3 residues: CASSLELASSYEQYF. The CDR3 DNA reads as TGTGCCAGCAGTTTAGAACTAGCCAGCTCCTACGAGCAGTACTTC.

A word on this clonotype: The junction departs from germline at one end; a sequencing error may be responsible. The V and J genes are TRBV7-2 and TRBJ2-3; D might be TRBD1 (6 bases). The CDR3 is 15 amino acids. Per the germline V gene, CDR1 is SGHTA and CDR2 is FQGNSA. CDR3 sequence: CVSSPRNRATDTQYF. CDR3 DNA: TGTGTCAGCAGTCCCCGAAACAGGGCCACAGATACGCAGTATTTT. The complete variable domain, with remaining parts taken from reference TRBV7-2 and TRBJ2-3, reads GAGVSQSPSNKVTEKGKDVELRCDPISGHTALYWYRQSLGQGLEFLIYFQGNSAPDKSGLPSDRFSAERTGGSVSTLTIQRTQQEDSAVYLCVSSPRNRATDTQYFGPGTRLTVL.

The gene calls are TRBV7-8 and TRBJ1-1, with 7 bases fitting TRBD1. CDR1 SGHVS and CDR2 FQNEAQ come from the germline V gene. V shed 5 bases, J shed 1 base, and the junction held 10 bases outside the gene matches. This CDR3 is built from 16 residues. CDR3 bases: TGTGCCAGCAGCGCCTCGGAGGGGGCCCCGAACACTGAAGCTTTCTTT. It encodes CASSASEGAPNTEAFF.